These 22 T cell receptor beta chains were all obtained from the same sample, sequenced in a study of CD8+CD57+ T cells in acquired aplastic anemia. TCR beta VDJ and CDR3 profiles were obtained from a genomic DNA template. TCRdb passed the reads through MiXCR, listing each CDR3 protein once. The sample holds approximately 180,000 distinct CDR3 sequences, roughly 43% seen once. In patients chosen for sequencing, flow cytometry had shown CD8+CD57+ cell expansion. Input material: sorted CD4+, CD8+, or CD8+CD57+ T cells (not recorded which) from PBMCs. These receptors were obtained from a human donor with aplastic anemia.

This clonotype came up a few times. For the CDR3, the DNA is TGCGCCAGCAAGAATTCCCGGACAGGAGAAGCTTTCTTT. It codes for CASKNSRTGEAFF. This chain connects TRBV10-2 to TRBJ1-1; 7 bases agree with TRBD1. Germline V gene data show CDR1 as WSHSY and CDR2 as SAAADI. The V segment lost 7 bases and the J segment 8 bases; nucleotides outside the gene matches: 10. There are 13 residues in the CDR3.

In this sample, this clonotype turned up many times. An end of the junction differs from the germline gene, which may be a read error. This chain uses TRBV7-7 with TRBJ2-5; maybe TRBD2 (5 bases). The germline CDR1 and CDR2 sequences are SSHAT and FNYEAQ (reference sequence). The CDR3 has 15 residues. The DNA for the CDR3 is TGTGCTAGCAGCTTAGCCCCTACTAGAATTGAGACCCAGTACTTC. Amino acid sequence: CASSLAPTRIETQYF.

This clonotype has only a few counts. This chain uses TRBV2 with TRBJ1-4; 10 bases fit TRBD1. Germline CDR1 SNHLY, CDR2 FYNNEI. After removal of 7 bases from V and 7 bases from J, the junction contained 9 bases not matched to a gene. This CDR3 spans 15 amino acids. The CDR3 DNA follows: TGTGCCAGCAAAAGAGCGGACAGGGGGGGTGAAAAACTGTTTTTT. Encoded protein: CASKRADRGGEKLFF.

The chain employs TRBV2 and TRBJ2-7; TRBD2 aligns across 11 bases. The CDR3 has 15 amino acids. CDR1 SNHLY and CDR2 FYNNEI come from the germline V gene. The CDR3 protein is CASLISGGVSYEQYF. DNA for the CDR3: TGTGCTAGCCTTATTAGCGGGGGGGTCTCCTACGAGCAGTACTTC.

The genes are TRBV7-3 and TRBJ1-5; unclear D gene. The CDR3 covers 13 residues. Between the trimmed V and J ends, which lost 4 bases and 7 bases, there was a span of 11 bases. Germline V lookup: CDR1 SGHTA, CDR2 FQGTGA. CDR3 amino acids: CASSSTIGQPQHF. The CDR3 region has the DNA TGTGCCAGCAGCTCAACCATCGGGCAGCCCCAGCATTTT.

This clonotype was detected ten times or more. This chain connects TRBV5-5 to TRBJ2-7, with D possibly TRBD2 on 6 matching bases. The CDR3 runs 15 residues. Trimming took off 2 bases at V and 1 base at J, with 13 bases between the two ends. The V gene's germline CDR1 is SGHKS and CDR2 YYEKEE (reference sequence). CDR3 sequence (DNA): TGTGCCAGCAGCTTTGGCTGGGGGACTTCCTACGAGCAGTACTTC. Amino acid sequence: CASSFGWGTSYEQYF.

V usage is TRBV20-1 and J usage is TRBJ1-5; the D gene is possibly TRBD1 (6 bases). Germline V CDR1 and CDR2: DFQATT, SNEGSKA (reference sequence). The ends were cut back, 5 bases at V and 0 bases at J, with 11 bases in the middle. This CDR3 comprises 14 residues. The chain's CDR3 is CSAEGQYSNQPQHF. In nucleotides, the CDR3 is TGCAGTGCTGAAGGACAGTATAGCAATCAGCCCCAGCATTTT.

The chain couples TRBV7-2 to TRBJ2-5; D is undetermined. V gave up 2 bases and J gave up 7 bases, with 5 bases separating them. Per germline, CDR1 SGHTA and CDR2 FQGNSA. The CDR3 consists of 11 residues. CDR3 nucleotides: TGTGCCAGCAGCTTAATGGGGACCCAGTACTTC. Translated, it gives CASSLMGTQYF.

This clonotype was observed once. Here the CDR3 reads CASSIRSIAGSSYEQYF. The CDR3 nucleotides read TGCGCCAGCAGCATCCGTTCCATAGCGGGGAGCTCCTACGAGCAGTACTTC. The chain uses TRBV5-1 and TRBJ2-7; TRBD2 agrees at 8 bases. The CDR3 consists of 17 residues. The germline CDR1 and CDR2 sequences are SGHRS and YFSETQ. Trimming cost V 4 bases and J 0 bases; bases outside gene matches: 12.

This clonotype was recorded a few times. This sequence joins TRBV24-1 and TRBJ2-1; 8 bases align to TRBD2. The CDR3 is 16 amino acids. The V gene's germline CDR1 is KGHDR and CDR2 SFDVKD. The ends lost 0 bases at V and 8 bases at J; junction bases unmatched: 8. CDR3 residues: CATSDLAGGTFDEQFF. CDR3 bases: TGTGCCACCAGTGATTTGGCGGGGGGAACTTTCGATGAGCAGTTCTTC.

The rearrangement joins TRBV20-1 to TRBJ2-4; D not resolved. The length of the CDR3 is 14 residues. V was pared by 5 bases and J by 0 bases, with 11 bases between. CDR1 and CDR2 from the germline V gene are DFQATT and SNEGSKA (reference sequence). DNA for the CDR3: TGCAGTGCTTTCGAAAGCCTAGCCAAAAACATTCAGTACTTC. It specifies CSAFESLAKNIQYF.

J is TRBJ2-3 and V is TRBV20-1, with unresolved D. This CDR3 is 14 amino acids long. Trimming removed 0 bases at V and 2 bases at J, with 9 bases between. Per germline, CDR1 DFQATT and CDR2 SNEGSKA (reference sequence). This CDR3 is CSARDRRLTDTQYF. The CDR3 nucleotides read TGCAGTGCTAGAGATCGGCGGCTCACAGATACGCAGTATTTT.

The rearrangement joins TRBV24-1 to TRBJ2-5, with D tentatively TRBD2 (6 bases). This CDR3 contains 14 residues. Germline V CDR1 and CDR2: KGHDR, SFDVKD. Trimming stripped 11 bases from V and 2 bases from J, with 17 bases between. CDR3 coding DNA: TGTGCCAGCTCCTACCGGGACTTACAAGAGACCCAGTACTTC. This translates into CASSYRDLQETQYF.

V is TRBV6-5 and J is TRBJ1-1; no clear D gene. The germline V gene has CDR1 MNHEY and CDR2 SVGAGI. V lost 4 bases and J lost 1, with 13 bases in between. The CDR3 has 15 amino acids. For the CDR3, the DNA is TGTGCCAGCAGTTCCCTCCCGCTAGCGAACACTGAAGCTTTCTTT. Its protein is CASSSLPLANTEAFF.

The V gene is TRBV24-1, the J gene TRBJ1-5, with 8 nucleotides matching TRBD1. There are 14 residues in the CDR3. V dropped 4 bases and J dropped 7; count of bases not matched to a gene: 5. CDR1 and CDR2 from the germline V gene are KGHDR and SFDVKD. The CDR3 coding sequence is TGTGCCACCAGTGACGCAGGGGGCGGACAGCCCCAGCATTTT. It codes for CATSDAGGGQPQHF.

The table lists this clonotype with a few counts. The chain carries TRBV19 and TRBJ2-2; the D call may be TRBD1 or TRBD2 (6 bases each). CDR1 is LNHDA, CDR2 SQIVND, per germline (reference sequence). The V and J ends lost 7 bases and 4 bases respectively, with 16 bases between them. The CDR3 has 15 amino acids. CDR3 region: CASKVGGRSTGELFF. CDR3 nucleotides: TGTGCCAGTAAGGTCGGGGGCCGGAGCACCGGGGAGCTGTTTTTT.

The sample holds a few counts of this clonotype. This rearrangement joins TRBV20-1 to TRBJ1-1, with D perhaps TRBD1 (5 bases). The CDR3 runs to 14 residues. Germline values: CDR1 DFQATT, CDR2 SNEGSKA (reference sequence). V lost 4 bases, J lost 5 bases, and 17 bases lay in between. CDR3 in DNA: TGCAGTGCTACGGCCGGAGGGGCTGTGACTGAAGCTTTCTTT. Residues: CSATAGGAVTEAFF.

J is TRBJ2-7 and V is TRBV2; D might be TRBD2 (6 bases). Germline V gene lookup returns CDR1 SNHLY and CDR2 FYNNEI. V was cut by 3 bases and J by 6 bases, with 12 bases left in between. The CDR3 covers 13 residues. In nucleotides, the CDR3 is TGTGCCAGCAGTGACAGTAGGAGGGGCGAGCAGTACTTC. This codes for CASSDSRRGEQYF.

Here the CDR3 reads CASRNSGGAVETQYF. The CDR3 bases are TGTGCCAGCAGAAACAGCGGGGGGGCGGTAGAGACCCAGTACTTC. The rearrangement uses TRBV6-4 and TRBJ2-5, with 10 bases identical to TRBD2. The trim removed 6 bases at V and 4 bases at J, leaving 8 bases unmatched. Germline CDR1 and CDR2: MRHNA and SNTAGT. This CDR3 spans 15 amino acids.

The chain joins TRBV19 to TRBJ2-3; maybe TRBD2 (6 bases). Trimming cost V 6 bases and J 0 bases, with 16 bases left between them. The CDR3 length is 16 residues. Germline loops: CDR1 LNHDA, CDR2 SQIVND (reference sequence). The CDR3 DNA follows: TGTGCCAGTAGATCCAGGACGGAGGGTAGCACAGATACGCAGTATTTT. Protein sequence: CASRSRTEGSTDTQYF.

The V call is TRBV3-1, the J call TRBJ1-1, with 8 positions matching TRBD1. V was pared by 5 bases and J by 10 bases, with 9 bases of the junction left unmatched. The CDR3 loop spans 13 amino acids. The V gene's germline CDR1 is LGHDT and CDR2 YNNKEL (reference sequence). CDR3 loop: CASSSDRGLRAFF. The CDR3 nucleotides are TGTGCCAGCAGCTCCGACAGGGGTCTAAGAGCTTTCTTT.

This clonotype was counted a single time. The J gene is TRBJ2-7, the V gene TRBV19, with no clear D. CDR1 is LNHDA, CDR2 SQIVND, per germline (reference sequence). The CDR3 sequence is 13 residues long. The V end lost 5 bases, the J end lost 6 bases, and 14 bases lay between the germline ends. CDR3 bases: TGTGCCAGTAGTCTGACCCTAAATGCCGAGCAGTACTTC. Residues: CASSLTLNAEQYF.